Listed below are T cell receptor beta chains from one sample, sequenced in a study of blood T cell repertoires in COVID-19. Measured with immunoSEQ multiplex PCR; TCRdb has only the in-frame clones, and not every one. The sample consists of about 130,000 clones, 84% of them appearing once. Sequenced: peripheral blood. These receptor sequences come from a woman between 25 and 40 years old who had recovered from COVID-19. CDR3s include the opening cysteine and the closing phenylalanine or tryptophan. Each record gives: V gene, clone size, J gene, D gene, CDR3 DNA, CDR3 protein. A D gene is named only where the DNA matches it firmly. Clone size is not always given. Where it is, it says once, few, many or a class for expanded clones.

v_gene: TRBV3-1/TRBV3-2; abundance: -; j_gene: TRBJ2-3; d_gene: -; CDR3nt: TGTGCCAGCAGCCAACGGGGAAGCACAGATACGCAGTATTTT; CDR3aa: CASSQRGSTDTQYF
v_gene: TRBV3-1/TRBV3-2; abundance: -; j_gene: TRBJ1-1; d_gene: -; CDR3nt: TGTGCCAGCAGCCAGGGGCAGGGGAACACTGAAGCTTTCTTT; CDR3aa: CASSQGQGNTEAFF
v_gene: TRBV29-1; abundance: -; j_gene: TRBJ1-2; d_gene: -; CDR3nt: TGCAGCGTTCTCATTGATGGGCCTGGCTACACCTTC; CDR3aa: CSVLIDGPGYTF
v_gene: TRBV19; abundance: -; j_gene: TRBJ2-2; d_gene: -; CDR3nt: TGTGCCAGTAGTGTCACCGGGACACTCAACACCGGGGAGCTGTTTTTT; CDR3aa: CASSVTGTLNTGELFF
v_gene: TRBV12-3/TRBV12-4; abundance: -; j_gene: TRBJ1-1; d_gene: -; CDR3nt: TGTGCCAGCAGTTTTCAGGGGAACACTGAAGCTTTCTTT; CDR3aa: CASSFQGNTEAFF
v_gene: TRBV27; abundance: -; j_gene: TRBJ1-3; d_gene: -; CDR3nt: TGTGCCAGCAGTTTATCAGCCTACTCTGGAAACACCATATATTTT; CDR3aa: CASSLSAYSGNTIYF
v_gene: TRBV19; abundance: -; j_gene: TRBJ2-7; d_gene: -; CDR3nt: TGTGCCAGTAGTTCGGTAGGGGAGGCAACCTACGAGCAGTACTTC; CDR3aa: CASSSVGEATYEQYF
v_gene: TRBV6-5; abundance: -; j_gene: TRBJ2-1; d_gene: -; CDR3nt: TGTGCCAGCGGACTCGCCGGCAATGAGCAGTTCTTC; CDR3aa: CASGLAGNEQFF
v_gene: TRBV10-2; abundance: -; j_gene: TRBJ2-5; d_gene: TRBD2; CDR3nt: TGCGCCAGCAGTGAAGTTAGCGGGAGGGCCTCATACTTC; CDR3aa: CASSEVSGRASYF
v_gene: TRBV19; abundance: once; j_gene: TRBJ2-5; d_gene: -; CDR3nt: TGTGCCAGTAGTCCCAGTACAAGACAGGTCCAAGAGACCCAGTACTTC; CDR3aa: CASSPSTRQVQETQYF
v_gene: TRBV15; abundance: -; j_gene: TRBJ2-5; d_gene: -; CDR3nt: TGTGCCACCAGCAGAGCCTACCTTGAACTAGCTAGGGAGACCCAGTACTTC; CDR3aa: CATSRAYLELARETQYF
v_gene: TRBV28; abundance: -; j_gene: TRBJ2-6; d_gene: -; CDR3nt: TGTGCCAGCAGTTTAAGAGGAGGGAGTGGGGCCAACGTCCTGACTTTC; CDR3aa: CASSLRGGSGANVLTF
v_gene: TRBV18; abundance: -; j_gene: TRBJ1-3; d_gene: -; CDR3nt: TGTGCCAGCTCACCGGGCTTGGGGCCTGGAAACACCATATATTTT; CDR3aa: CASSPGLGPGNTIYF
v_gene: TRBV6-5; abundance: once; j_gene: TRBJ1-2; d_gene: TRBD1; CDR3nt: TGTGCCAGCAGCCACGGAGGACAGGGATTTTATGGCTACACCTTC; CDR3aa: CASSHGGQGFYGYTF
v_gene: TRBV2; abundance: -; j_gene: TRBJ2-4; d_gene: -; CDR3nt: TGTGCCAGCAGTGCGGAGGTAGCCAAAAACATTCAGTACTTC; CDR3aa: CASSAEVAKNIQYF
v_gene: TRBV29-1; abundance: -; j_gene: TRBJ2-1; d_gene: -; CDR3nt: TGCAGCGTTCCCTTTACGGGAGTCTACAATGAGCAGTTCTTC; CDR3aa: CSVPFTGVYNEQFF
v_gene: TRBV7-9; abundance: -; j_gene: TRBJ2-1; d_gene: TRBD2; CDR3nt: TGTGCCAGCAGCTTAGAAACGCGGACTAGTGAGAATGAGCAGTTCTTC; CDR3aa: CASSLETRTSENEQFF
v_gene: TRBV4-1; abundance: -; j_gene: TRBJ1-1; d_gene: TRBD1; CDR3nt: TGCGCCAGCAGCCAAGATCAGGGGGCGACCACTGAAGCTTTCTTT; CDR3aa: CASSQDQGATTEAFF
v_gene: TRBV19; abundance: -; j_gene: TRBJ2-1; d_gene: -; CDR3nt: TGTGCCAGTAGTATAGCGGGCGGGGTGAATGAGCAGTTCTTC; CDR3aa: CASSIAGGVNEQFF
v_gene: TRBV7-3; abundance: many; j_gene: TRBJ2-2; d_gene: -; CDR3nt: TGTGCCAGCAGCTTATTCGGCACCGGGGAGCTGTTTTTT; CDR3aa: CASSLFGTGELFF
v_gene: TRBV19; abundance: -; j_gene: TRBJ1-6; d_gene: -; CDR3nt: TGTGCCAGTACGGCGATCCGGGATTCACCCCTCCACTTT; CDR3aa: CASTAIRDSPLHF
v_gene: TRBV27; abundance: -; j_gene: TRBJ2-3; d_gene: TRBD2; CDR3nt: TGTGCCAGCCGGGGGGGGGCAGGATTCACAGATACGCAGTATTTT; CDR3aa: CASRGGAGFTDTQYF
v_gene: TRBV6-5; abundance: once; j_gene: TRBJ2-1; d_gene: TRBD1; CDR3nt: TGTGCCAGCAGAGGACAGGTGAATGAGCAGTTCTTC; CDR3aa: CASRGQVNEQFF
v_gene: TRBV3-1/TRBV3-2; abundance: once; j_gene: TRBJ2-3; d_gene: -; CDR3nt: TGTGCCAGCAGGAAAGGGGGAGATACGCAGTATTTT; CDR3aa: CASRKGGDTQYF
v_gene: TRBV5-1; abundance: few; j_gene: TRBJ1-4; d_gene: -; CDR3nt: TGCGCCAGCAGCTTGACAGGGACCCCGGAAAAACTGTTTTTT; CDR3aa: CASSLTGTPEKLFF
v_gene: TRBV20-1; abundance: -; j_gene: TRBJ2-3; d_gene: TRBD1; CDR3nt: TGCAGTGCTAGTCACCCTAGGACAGGCAATGTTATTCCTAGCACAGATACGCAGTATTTT; CDR3aa: CSASHPRTGNVIPSTDTQYF
v_gene: TRBV20-1; abundance: -; j_gene: TRBJ1-5; d_gene: TRBD1; CDR3nt: TGCAGTGCTAGTGAAACAGGGGCCCACGGGAATCAGCCCCAGCATTTT; CDR3aa: CSASETGAHGNQPQHF
v_gene: TRBV6-2/TRBV6-3; abundance: -; j_gene: TRBJ2-1; d_gene: TRBD2; CDR3nt: TGTGCCAGCAGTTACGAGGCTAGCGGAAACAATGAGCAGTTCTTC; CDR3aa: CASSYEASGNNEQFF
v_gene: TRBV9; abundance: -; j_gene: TRBJ2-1; d_gene: TRBD2; CDR3nt: TGTGCCAGCAGCCCCCCGTGGGGTAGCGGGAGAAATGAGCAGTTCTTC; CDR3aa: CASSPPWGSGRNEQFF
v_gene: TRBV5-4; abundance: -; j_gene: TRBJ2-1; d_gene: TRBD2; CDR3nt: TGTGCCAGCAGCTTCTCGGGAGGGCGATACAATGAGCAGTTCTTC; CDR3aa: CASSFSGGRYNEQFF
v_gene: TRBV27; abundance: -; j_gene: TRBJ1-4; d_gene: -; CDR3nt: TGTGCCAGCTCCCGGGGGTTCCGCAATGAAAAACTGTTTTTT; CDR3aa: CASSRGFRNEKLFF
v_gene: TRBV5-1; abundance: -; j_gene: TRBJ1-2; d_gene: -; CDR3nt: TGCGCCAGCAGCCCTTTTGGAGACGGCTACACCTTC; CDR3aa: CASSPFGDGYTF
v_gene: TRBV9; abundance: -; j_gene: TRBJ2-7; d_gene: TRBD1; CDR3nt: TGTGCCAGCAGCCCCGGGGAGGGACAGGGACCCTACGAGCAGTACTTC; CDR3aa: CASSPGEGQGPYEQYF
v_gene: TRBV18; abundance: -; j_gene: TRBJ2-1; d_gene: TRBD2; CDR3nt: TGTGCCAGCTCACCACCGGAACTAGCGGGAGGTCGTGAGCAGTTCTTC; CDR3aa: CASSPPELAGGREQFF
v_gene: TRBV5-1; abundance: -; j_gene: TRBJ2-6; d_gene: -; CDR3nt: TGCGCCAGTCGACTCCGGAGCTCTGGGGCCAACGTCCTGACTTTC; CDR3aa: CASRLRSSGANVLTF
v_gene: TRBV6-1; abundance: -; j_gene: TRBJ1-2; d_gene: TRBD1; CDR3nt: TGTGCCAGCAGTGAAAGACAGGGTTTATATGGCTACACCTTC; CDR3aa: CASSERQGLYGYTF
v_gene: TRBV5-6; abundance: -; j_gene: TRBJ1-2; d_gene: -; CDR3nt: TGTGCCAGCAGCGAGGGTCGCTGGGACTATGGCTACACCTTC; CDR3aa: CASSEGRWDYGYTF
v_gene: TRBV5-6; abundance: -; j_gene: TRBJ2-3; d_gene: -; CDR3nt: TGTGCCAGCAGCAATTACAGGGAAGTTAGAACCACAGATACGCAGTATTTT; CDR3aa: CASSNYREVRTTDTQYF
v_gene: TRBV27; abundance: -; j_gene: TRBJ1-5; d_gene: -; CDR3nt: TGTGCCAGCGCGGAACAGGCTTATAGCAATCAGCCCCAGCATTTT; CDR3aa: CASAEQAYSNQPQHF
v_gene: TRBV4-1; abundance: -; j_gene: TRBJ2-1; d_gene: -; CDR3nt: TGCGCCAGCAGCCAAGAGGGAGCGGACTCCTACAATGAGCAGTTCTTC; CDR3aa: CASSQEGADSYNEQFF
v_gene: TRBV4-1; abundance: -; j_gene: TRBJ1-1; d_gene: -; CDR3nt: TGCGCCAGCAGCCTTTCCCGGCTGGTTGGGGGGATGAACACTGAAGCTTTCTTT; CDR3aa: CASSLSRLVGGMNTEAFF